This TCR beta chain was observed in a study of T cell repertoires in cytomegalovirus infection. This CDR3 region has 14 residues. CDR1 ENHRY and CDR2 SYGVKD come from the germline V gene. Trimming removed 6 bases from V and 0 bases from J; junction bases left unmatched: 4. Comments on this clonotype: Its antigen is unidentified.

TCRdb reprocessed the reads via MiXCR and lists one record per CDR3 protein. The repertoire includes some 350,000 distinct CDR3 sequences, roughly 28% of them detected once, and 20% sits in the top ten. Broader study findings: It was HLA-C-restricted CMV-specific TCR beta clonotypes that dominated the response ex vivo.

The receptor comes from a human donor in good health (CMV status not recorded). Some clones in this sample may be carry-over from other donors' samples. This sequence joins TRBV10-3 and TRBJ1-1; 7 bases are a match to TRBD1. Sequencing was performed on cultured PBMCs, taken from culture after CMV antigen stimulation. The CDR3 nucleotides are TGTGCCATCAGCCGGACAGGCCTGAACACTGAAGCTTTCTTT. It encodes CAISRTGLNTEAFF.